The rows below give T cell receptor beta chains drawn from one sample of a study of cytotoxic CD8 clonotypes in ibrutinib-treated CLL. Here immunoSEQ multiplex PCR was the method, and the copy in TCRdb shows in-frame clones only, minus some. The sample lists approximately 30,000 clones; around three fifths were seen once. This specimen consisted of PBMCs, obtained before ibrutinib treatment. The receptors shown here come from a human donor with chronic lymphocytic leukemia. CDR3s include the opening cysteine and the closing phenylalanine or tryptophan. Each record gives: D gene, J gene, clone size, V gene, CDR3 protein, CDR3 DNA. The D gene is left open where the match is weak. Clone size appears in some rows only: once, few, many, or a class for an expanded clone.

d_gene: NA
j_gene: TRBJ2-3
abundance: NA
v_gene: TRBV6-5
CDR3aa: CASSSGLRRPDTQYF
CDR3nt: TGTGCCAGCAGTTCGGGACTCCGACGACCAGATACGCAGTATTTT

d_gene: NA
j_gene: TRBJ2-7
abundance: few
v_gene: TRBV5-1
CDR3aa: CASSKGPAREQYF
CDR3nt: TGCGCCAGCAGTAAAGGCCCAGCTAGGGAGCAGTACTTC

d_gene: NA
j_gene: TRBJ1-3
abundance: NA
v_gene: TRBV7-9
CDR3aa: CASSLSGGLSGNTIYF
CDR3nt: TGTGCCAGCAGCCTGTCCGGGGGCCTCTCTGGAAACACCATATATTTT

d_gene: TRBD1
j_gene: TRBJ1-2
abundance: NA
v_gene: TRBV11-2
CDR3aa: CASSLEFRDRGLWNYGYTF
CDR3nt: TGTGCCAGCAGCTTAGAATTTAGGGACAGGGGGCTTTGGAACTATGGCTACACCTTC

d_gene: NA
j_gene: TRBJ2-7
abundance: NA
v_gene: TRBV15
CDR3aa: CATSNRRKSSYEQYF
CDR3nt: TGTGCCACCAGCAACAGACGCAAGAGCTCCTACGAGCAGTACTTC

d_gene: TRBD1
j_gene: TRBJ2-6
abundance: NA
v_gene: TRBV5-1
CDR3aa: CASSPGQGVSGANVLTF
CDR3nt: TGCGCCAGCAGCCCGGGACAGGGGGTTTCTGGGGCCAACGTCCTGACTTTC

d_gene: TRBD1
j_gene: TRBJ2-5
abundance: NA
v_gene: TRBV6-1
CDR3aa: CASSVLPGQKETQYF
CDR3nt: TGTGCCAGCAGTGTCCTTCCGGGACAGAAAGAGACCCAGTACTTC

d_gene: TRBD2
j_gene: TRBJ2-2
abundance: few
v_gene: TRBV19
CDR3aa: CASSLFDSGPGELFF
CDR3nt: TGTGCCAGTAGTCTCTTCGATAGCGGGCCCGGGGAGCTGTTTTTT

d_gene: NA
j_gene: TRBJ1-1
abundance: few
v_gene: TRBV7-2
CDR3aa: CASSLGDIRPEAFF
CDR3nt: TGTGCCAGCAGCTTAGGGGACATTCGCCCTGAAGCTTTCTTT

d_gene: TRBD1
j_gene: TRBJ2-7
abundance: NA
v_gene: TRBV27
CDR3aa: CASSTHRGPYEQYF
CDR3nt: TGTGCCAGCAGTACTCACAGGGGGCCCTACGAGCAGTACTTC

d_gene: TRBD1
j_gene: TRBJ2-7
abundance: NA
v_gene: TRBV6-5
CDR3aa: CASRYPGTGTYEQYF
CDR3nt: TGTGCCAGCAGATACCCCGGGACAGGGACCTACGAGCAGTACTTC

d_gene: NA
j_gene: TRBJ1-4
abundance: NA
v_gene: TRBV5-1
CDR3aa: CASSLASGYNEKLFF
CDR3nt: TGCGCCAGCAGCTTGGCTTCAGGGTACAATGAAAAACTGTTTTTT

d_gene: NA
j_gene: TRBJ2-7
abundance: NA
v_gene: TRBV11-2
CDR3aa: CASSLDSGFEQYF
CDR3nt: TGTGCCAGCAGCTTAGATTCCGGGTTCGAGCAGTACTTC

d_gene: NA
j_gene: TRBJ2-7
abundance: once
v_gene: TRBV7-2
CDR3aa: CASSFASYEQYF
CDR3nt: TGTGCCAGCAGCTTTGCGTCCTACGAGCAGTACTTC

d_gene: NA
j_gene: TRBJ2-3
abundance: NA
v_gene: TRBV7-8
CDR3aa: CASSLGEYSTDTQYF
CDR3nt: TGTGCCAGCAGCTTAGGTGAATATAGCACAGATACGCAGTATTTT

d_gene: TRBD2
j_gene: TRBJ2-1
abundance: few
v_gene: TRBV10-3
CDR3aa: CAISEGTRMYNEQFF
CDR3nt: TGTGCCATCAGTGAGGGGACTAGGATGTACAATGAGCAGTTCTTC

d_gene: TRBD1
j_gene: TRBJ1-2
abundance: NA
v_gene: TRBV28
CDR3aa: CASSLYPHTGVGGYTF
CDR3nt: TGTGCCAGCAGTTTATATCCCCACACAGGGGTTGGAGGCTACACCTTC

d_gene: NA
j_gene: TRBJ2-7
abundance: NA
v_gene: TRBV14
CDR3aa: CASSPLYRGAYEQYF
CDR3nt: TGTGCCAGCAGCCCGCTGTACAGAGGTGCCTACGAGCAGTACTTC

d_gene: NA
j_gene: TRBJ1-4
abundance: NA
v_gene: TRBV19
CDR3aa: CASSKERAATNEKLFF
CDR3nt: TGTGCCAGTAGTAAAGAGAGGGCGGCAACTAATGAAAAACTGTTTTTT

d_gene: TRBD1
j_gene: TRBJ2-7
abundance: NA
v_gene: TRBV15
CDR3aa: CATSRLGTGRYEQYF
CDR3nt: TGTGCCACCAGCAGATTGGGGACAGGTCGCTACGAGCAGTACTTC

d_gene: TRBD2
j_gene: TRBJ2-5
abundance: NA
v_gene: TRBV7-6
CDR3aa: CASSLVGLAGGETQYF
CDR3nt: TGTGCCAGCAGCTTAGTTGGACTAGCGGGGGGAGAGACCCAGTACTTC

d_gene: NA
j_gene: TRBJ2-5
abundance: NA
v_gene: TRBV4-3
CDR3aa: CASSLSLAGETQYF
CDR3nt: TGCGCCAGCAGCTTAAGTCTAGCAGGAGAGACCCAGTACTTC

d_gene: NA
j_gene: TRBJ2-5
abundance: few
v_gene: TRBV5-1
CDR3aa: CASSLGPQETQYF
CDR3nt: TGCGCCAGCAGCTTGGGCCCCCAAGAGACCCAGTACTTC

d_gene: NA
j_gene: TRBJ2-7
abundance: few
v_gene: TRBV20-1
CDR3aa: CSARTGYEQYF
CDR3nt: TGCAGTGCCAGGACTGGCTACGAGCAGTACTTC

d_gene: NA
j_gene: TRBJ1-5
abundance: NA
v_gene: TRBV7-8
CDR3aa: CASSFNSGEGNQPQHF
CDR3nt: TGTGCCAGCAGCTTTAATAGTGGTGAGGGGAATCAGCCCCAGCATTTT

d_gene: TRBD2
j_gene: TRBJ2-2
abundance: NA
v_gene: TRBV7-2
CDR3aa: CASSPVAMGGGTGELFF
CDR3nt: TGTGCCAGCAGCCCAGTGGCCATGGGGGGAGGGACCGGGGAGCTGTTTTTT

d_gene: NA
j_gene: TRBJ1-3
abundance: NA
v_gene: TRBV18
CDR3aa: CASSPNRADSGNTIYF
CDR3nt: TGTGCCAGCTCACCTAACAGGGCCGACTCTGGAAACACCATATATTTT

d_gene: TRBD1
j_gene: TRBJ1-5
abundance: NA
v_gene: TRBV19
CDR3aa: CASSSPGQGNQPQHF
CDR3nt: TGTGCCAGTAGTTCGCCGGGACAGGGGAATCAGCCCCAGCATTTT

d_gene: NA
j_gene: TRBJ2-5
abundance: NA
v_gene: TRBV7-3
CDR3aa: CASSPAGTPGTQYF
CDR3nt: TGTGCCAGCAGCCCTGCCGGGACCCCCGGGACCCAGTACTTC

d_gene: TRBD2
j_gene: TRBJ2-3
abundance: once
v_gene: TRBV5-1
CDR3aa: CASSAGTSGGPSTDTQYF
CDR3nt: TGCGCCAGCAGCGCAGGGACTAGCGGGGGGCCAAGCACAGATACGCAGTATTTT

d_gene: NA
j_gene: TRBJ2-3
abundance: once
v_gene: TRBV29-1
CDR3aa: CSGSSIGDIPTDTQYF
CDR3nt: TGCAGCGGCAGCTCAATCGGGGACATCCCCACAGATACGCAGTATTTT

d_gene: NA
j_gene: TRBJ2-7
abundance: NA
v_gene: TRBV4-3
CDR3aa: CASSQEAPGQAYEQYF
CDR3nt: TGCGCCAGCAGCCAAGAGGCGCCGGGACAAGCCTACGAGCAGTACTTC

d_gene: NA
j_gene: TRBJ2-2
abundance: NA
v_gene: TRBV4-3
CDR3aa: CASSRSHRVVGELFF
CDR3nt: TGCGCCAGCAGCCGAAGTCACAGGGTGGTCGGGGAGCTGTTTTTT

d_gene: NA
j_gene: TRBJ2-5
abundance: few
v_gene: TRBV6-1
CDR3aa: CASSDGGAGETQYF
CDR3nt: TGTGCCAGCAGTGATGGGGGCGCGGGGGAGACCCAGTACTTC

d_gene: NA
j_gene: TRBJ2-7
abundance: NA
v_gene: TRBV11-1
CDR3aa: CASSFGQTFYSYEQYF
CDR3nt: TGTGCCAGCAGCTTCGGACAGACTTTCTACTCCTACGAGCAGTACTTC

d_gene: NA
j_gene: TRBJ1-2
abundance: NA
v_gene: TRBV5-5
CDR3aa: CASSTVGGRDYGYTF
CDR3nt: TGTGCCAGCAGCACAGTTGGGGGCAGGGACTATGGCTACACCTTC

d_gene: NA
j_gene: TRBJ1-5
abundance: NA
v_gene: TRBV25-1
CDR3aa: CASRDGGRQGNQPQHF
CDR3nt: TGTGCCAGCAGAGATGGGGGGAGACAGGGCAATCAGCCCCAGCATTTT

d_gene: TRBD2
j_gene: TRBJ2-4
abundance: NA
v_gene: TRBV28
CDR3aa: CASSLPGLAGEGAFRNIQYF
CDR3nt: TGTGCCAGCAGTTTACCGGGACTAGCGGGAGAGGGGGCATTCCGAAACATTCAGTACTTC

d_gene: TRBD1
j_gene: TRBJ2-7
abundance: NA
v_gene: TRBV2
CDR3aa: CASSEAGRTGSHEQYF
CDR3nt: TGTGCCAGCAGTGAAGCGGGGCGGACAGGATCTCACGAGCAGTACTTC

d_gene: NA
j_gene: TRBJ1-1
abundance: NA
v_gene: TRBV5-1
CDR3aa: CASSLGSGLNTEAFF
CDR3nt: TGCGCCAGCAGCTTAGGATCAGGGCTAAACACTGAAGCTTTCTTT

d_gene: NA
j_gene: TRBJ1-2
abundance: NA
v_gene: TRBV19
CDR3aa: CASKDNRYGYTF
CDR3nt: TGTGCCAGTAAGGACAACCGCTATGGCTACACCTTC

d_gene: NA
j_gene: TRBJ2-2
abundance: NA
v_gene: TRBV25-1
CDR3aa: CASSDSAQGRAGELFF
CDR3nt: TGTGCCAGCAGTGACTCCGCCCAGGGTCGGGCCGGGGAGCTGTTTTTT

d_gene: TRBD1
j_gene: TRBJ2-3
abundance: NA
v_gene: TRBV7-9
CDR3aa: CASRARQGYTDTQYF
CDR3nt: TGTGCCAGCAGGGCTCGACAGGGGTACACAGATACGCAGTATTTT

d_gene: NA
j_gene: TRBJ2-7
abundance: NA
v_gene: TRBV19
CDR3aa: CASSIDRSYEQYF
CDR3nt: TGTGCCAGTAGTATAGATCGCTCGTACGAGCAGTACTTC

d_gene: NA
j_gene: TRBJ1-1
abundance: few
v_gene: TRBV5-5
CDR3aa: CASSLGPPNTEAFF
CDR3nt: TGTGCCAGCAGCTTGGGGCCACCAAACACTGAAGCTTTCTTT

d_gene: TRBD2
j_gene: TRBJ2-7
abundance: NA
v_gene: TRBV19
CDR3aa: CASSMAASGRYEQYF
CDR3nt: TGTGCCAGTAGTATGGCGGCTAGCGGGAGATACGAGCAGTACTTC

d_gene: TRBD2
j_gene: TRBJ2-5
abundance: NA
v_gene: TRBV7-8
CDR3aa: CASSLVGVAGIQETQYF
CDR3nt: TGTGCCAGCAGCTTAGTTGGGGTAGCGGGGATTCAAGAGACCCAGTACTTC

d_gene: TRBD1
j_gene: TRBJ1-5
abundance: NA
v_gene: TRBV9
CDR3aa: CASSEGQGPQPQHF
CDR3nt: TGTGCCAGCAGCGAGGGACAGGGTCCTCAGCCCCAGCATTTT

d_gene: TRBD1
j_gene: TRBJ2-7
abundance: medium-sized
v_gene: TRBV28
CDR3aa: CASRWDRVTYEQYF
CDR3nt: TGTGCCAGCAGATGGGACAGGGTCACCTACGAGCAGTACTTC

d_gene: TRBD1
j_gene: TRBJ2-5
abundance: NA
v_gene: TRBV29-1
CDR3aa: CSVEGDRGQETQYF
CDR3nt: TGCAGCGTTGAGGGGGACAGGGGGCAAGAGACCCAGTACTTC

d_gene: NA
j_gene: TRBJ2-3
abundance: NA
v_gene: TRBV7-6
CDR3aa: CASSRLVGTDTQYF
CDR3nt: TGTGCCAGCAGCCGCTTGGTGGGCACAGATACGCAGTATTTT

d_gene: NA
j_gene: TRBJ1-1
abundance: NA
v_gene: TRBV13
CDR3aa: CASSLRGPQGIF
CDR3nt: TGTGCCAGCAGCTTAAGGGGACCTCAAGGGATCTTT